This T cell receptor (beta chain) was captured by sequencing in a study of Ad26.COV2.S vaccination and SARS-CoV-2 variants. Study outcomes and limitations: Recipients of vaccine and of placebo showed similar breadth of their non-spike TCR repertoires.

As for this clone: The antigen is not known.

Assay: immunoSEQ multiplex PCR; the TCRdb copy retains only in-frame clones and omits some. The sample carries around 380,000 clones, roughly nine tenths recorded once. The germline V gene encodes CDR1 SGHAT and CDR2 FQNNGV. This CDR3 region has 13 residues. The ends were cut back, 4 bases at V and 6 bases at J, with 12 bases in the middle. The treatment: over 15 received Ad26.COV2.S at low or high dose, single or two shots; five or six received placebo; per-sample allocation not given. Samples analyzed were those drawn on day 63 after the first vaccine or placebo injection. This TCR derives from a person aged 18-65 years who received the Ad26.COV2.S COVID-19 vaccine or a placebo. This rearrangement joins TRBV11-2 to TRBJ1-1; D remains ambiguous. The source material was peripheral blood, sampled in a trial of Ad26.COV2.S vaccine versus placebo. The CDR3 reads CASSSPGMPEAFF. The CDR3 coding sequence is TGTGCCAGCAGCTCGCCGGGTATGCCTGAAGCTTTCTTT.